Listed below are T cell receptor beta chains from one sample, sequenced in a study of cytomegalovirus exposure and HLA in healthy donors. Produced via immunoSEQ multiplex PCR; TCRdb's table is partial and in-frame only. The sample has 130,000 to 150,000 clones, around 83% seen once. Sequencing input: PBMCs. These receptor sequences come from a male donor in good health and CMV-seropositive. The CDR3 runs from the conserved cysteine through the conserved F or W. A D gene is named only where the DNA matches it firmly. Only some rows state a clone size, as once, few, many or a class for expanded clones.

TRBJ2-1	.	TRBV7-2	.	CASSLSREYFGEQFF	TGTGCCAGCAGCTTAAGTCGGGAGTACTTCGGTGAGCAGTTCTTC
TRBJ2-1	TRBD2	TRBV7-6	.	CASSFTIAGGPNNEQFF	TGTGCCAGCAGCTTCACTATAGCGGGAGGCCCCAACAATGAGCAGTTCTTC
TRBJ2-5	.	TRBV6-6	.	CASSSLRRGGETQYF	TGTGCCAGCAGTTCCTTGAGGAGGGGAGGAGAGACCCAGTACTTC
TRBJ2-7	TRBD2	TRBV6-1	.	CATNLRSGGSYEQYF	TGTGCCACCAATCTCCGTAGCGGGGGGTCCTACGAGCAGTACTTC
TRBJ2-3	.	TRBV7-7	.	CASSLTSGSTDTQYF	TGTGCTAGCAGCTTGACGAGCGGGAGCACAGATACGCAGTATTTT
TRBJ1-2	TRBD1	TRBV7-3	.	CASSLTGGTGDYGYTF	TGTGCCAGCAGTTTAACCGGGGGGACAGGGGACTATGGCTACACCTTC
TRBJ1-2	.	TRBV5-1	.	CASSLGQLSTNYGYTF	TGCGCCAGCAGCTTGGGACAGTTGAGTACTAACTATGGCTACACCTTC
TRBJ2-7	.	TRBV2	.	CASIGKDNPYEQYF	TGTGCCAGCATTGGGAAGGACAATCCCTACGAGCAGTACTTC
TRBJ2-1	TRBD1	TRBV7-9	few	CASSRDRGRYEQFF	TGTGCCAGCAGCAGGGACAGGGGGCGTTATGAGCAGTTCTTC
TRBJ2-2	.	TRBV27	.	CASRRTGTGELFF	TGTGCCAGCAGACGAACCGGCACCGGGGAGCTGTTTTTT
TRBJ1-5	.	TRBV4-2	.	CASSQDRAIYSNQPQHF	TGTGCCAGCAGCCAAGACAGGGCAATCTATAGCAATCAGCCCCAGCATTTT